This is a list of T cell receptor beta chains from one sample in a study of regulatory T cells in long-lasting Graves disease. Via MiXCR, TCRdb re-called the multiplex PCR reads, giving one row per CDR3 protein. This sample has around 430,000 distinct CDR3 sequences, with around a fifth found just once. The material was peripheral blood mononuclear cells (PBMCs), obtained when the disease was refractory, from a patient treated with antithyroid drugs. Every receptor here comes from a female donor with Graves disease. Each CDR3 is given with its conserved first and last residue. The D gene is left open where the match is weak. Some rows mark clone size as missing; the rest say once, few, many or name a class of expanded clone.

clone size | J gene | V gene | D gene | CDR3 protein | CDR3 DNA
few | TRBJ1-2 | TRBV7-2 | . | CASSSDLGPGGYTF | TGTGCCAGCAGCTCCGATCTAGGCCCGGGCGGCTACACCTTC
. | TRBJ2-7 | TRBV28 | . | CASSSGTDYPSYEQYF | TGTGCCAGCAGTTCCGGGACTGACTACCCCTCCTACGAGCAGTACTTC
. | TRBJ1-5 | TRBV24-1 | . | CATSDLSGNQPQHF | TGTGCCACCAGTGATTTGAGCGGCAATCAGCCCCAGCATTTT
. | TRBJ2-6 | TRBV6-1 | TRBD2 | CASKRILAGLRGANVLTF | TGTGCCAGCAAAAGGATTCTAGCGGGACTCCGAGGGGCCAACGTCCTGACTTTC
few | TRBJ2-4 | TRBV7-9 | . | CASSLVQGEAKNIQYF | TGTGCCAGCAGCTTAGTTCAGGGAGAAGCCAAAAACATTCAGTACTTC
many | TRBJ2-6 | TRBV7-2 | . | CASTYLSQGGGGANVLTF | TGTGCCAGCACCTACCTTTCGCAGGGCGGTGGTGGGGCCAACGTCCTGACTTTC
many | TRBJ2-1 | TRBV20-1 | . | CSASSGTFSYNEQFF | TGCAGTGCTAGTTCCGGCACCTTCTCCTACAATGAGCAGTTCTTC
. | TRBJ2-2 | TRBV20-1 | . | CSARVAGELFF | TGCAGTGCTAGAGTAGCCGGGGAGCTGTTTTTT
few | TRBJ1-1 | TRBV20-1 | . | CSARDLQGGRTEAFF | TGCAGTGCTAGAGATCTCCAGGGAGGTAGGACTGAAGCTTTCTTT
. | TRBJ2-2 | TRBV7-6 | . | CASSLGTLNTGELFF | TGTGCCAGCAGCTTAGGGACACTAAACACCGGGGAGCTGTTTTTT
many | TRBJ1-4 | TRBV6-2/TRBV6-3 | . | CASSYSRSDEKLFF | TGTGCCAGCAGTTATAGTCGGTCGGATGAAAAACTGTTTTTT
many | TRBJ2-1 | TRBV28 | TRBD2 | CASRREGLEDYNEQFF | TGTGCCAGCAGGCGGGAGGGCCTCGAAGACTACAATGAGCAGTTCTTC
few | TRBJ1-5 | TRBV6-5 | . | CASSFQGTNQPQHF | TGTGCCAGCAGTTTCCAGGGTACCAATCAGCCCCAGCATTTT
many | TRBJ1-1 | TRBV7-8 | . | CASSLAATGITEAFF | TGTGCCAGCAGCTTAGCGGCGACAGGAATCACTGAAGCTTTCTTT